These 23 T cell receptor beta chains came from one sample sequenced in a study of blood T cells in healthy people across ages. For the second PCR, which ran for roughly 6 to 12 cycles, a sample-barcoded 5' primer and a J-beta primer mix were used. TCRdb recomputed calls from the 5' RACE reads with MiXCR, one row per CDR3 protein. Here the sample spans roughly 1.9 million distinct CDR3 sequences, around 42% being singletons. The source material was blood. The receptors were gathered from a human donor in good health.

This clonotype was counted a few times. This rearrangement joins TRBV6-2 or TRBV6-3 to TRBJ1-5; the D gene is possibly TRBD1 (6 bases). Germline CDR1 MNHEY, CDR2 SVGEGT. Trimming cost V 8 bases and J 6 bases, with 14 bases left between them. The CDR3 consists of 13 residues. CDR3 in amino acids: CASCGRGAQPQHF. The CDR3 DNA reads TGTGCCAGCTGCGGCAGGGGAGCTCAGCCCCAGCATTTT.

This clonotype was seen only a few times. This rearrangement joins TRBV5-1 to TRBJ2-7, with D tentatively TRBD1 (5 bases). This CDR3 region has 14 residues. Per germline, CDR1 SGHRS and CDR2 YFSETQ. The ends were cut back, 0 bases at V and 5 bases at J, with 12 bases in the middle. The CDR3 spells CASSLAVKGDEQYF. In DNA form, the CDR3 reads TGCGCCAGCAGCTTGGCGGTCAAAGGGGACGAGCAGTACTTC.

The chain carries TRBV27 and TRBJ1-2; D remains ambiguous. This CDR3 has 14 residues. V was clipped by 3 bases and J by 0 bases, with 8 bases between them. The germline V gene has CDR1 MNHEY and CDR2 SMNVEV (reference sequence). CDR3 amino acids: CASSFLGSNYGYTF. CDR3 in DNA: TGTGCCAGCAGTTTTCTCGGTTCTAACTATGGCTACACCTTC.

The chain has TRBV7-2 and TRBJ1-1, with 8 bases identical to TRBD1. The CDR3 covers 15 residues. Germline lookup yields CDR1 SGHTA and CDR2 FQGNSA. With V trimmed by 4 bases and J by 0 bases, 4 bases remained unmatched. Here the CDR3 reads CASSSSGGLNTEAFF. The CDR3, as DNA: TGTGCCAGCAGCTCCTCAGGGGGCCTGAACACTGAAGCTTTCTTT.

This clonotype has just a few counts. The J gene is TRBJ2-7, the V gene TRBV7-2; possible D gene TRBD1, 5 bases. Germline CDR1 is SGHTA and CDR2 is FQGNSA. There are 16 residues in the CDR3. The V and J ends lost 1 base and 3 bases respectively, with 16 bases between them. For the CDR3, the DNA is TGTGCCAGCAGCTTAGGGGGTGGGGCAGTCTACTACGAGCAGTACTTC. It is translated as CASSLGGGAVYYEQYF. Full variable domain (missing parts from reference TRBV7-2 and TRBJ2-7): GAGVSQSPSNKVTEKGKDVELRCDPISGHTALYWYRQSLGQGLEFLIYFQGNSAPDKSGLPSDRFSAERTGGSVSTLTIQRTQQEDSAVYLCASSLGGGAVYYEQYFGPGTRLTVT.

This clonotype has ten or more counts. V gene TRBV29-1 combines with J gene TRBJ2-7; D is perhaps TRBD1 (6 bases). Germline lookup yields CDR1 SQVTM and CDR2 ANQGSEA. CDR3 length: 12 amino acids. Trimming cost V 3 bases and J 5 bases, with 11 bases left between them. The CDR3 region has the DNA TGCAGCGTTGACTCAAACAGGGACGAGCAGTACTTC. This gives the protein CSVDSNRDEQYF.

This clonotype appeared once. An end of the junction does not agree with germline; a read error may underlie this. V is TRBV6-2 or TRBV6-3 and J is TRBJ2-3, with 13 bases identical to TRBD2. CDR1 and CDR2 (germline): MNHEY, SVGEGT. The CDR3 runs 17 residues. The DNA of the CDR3 is TGTGCCAGCAGTTACGGACTAGCGGGGGTTTTCACAGATACGCGGTATTTT. It encodes CASSYGLAGVFTDTRYF.

The chain employs TRBV4-3 and TRBJ2-2; 10 nucleotides align to TRBD1. V shed 1 base, J shed 2 bases, and the junction held 1 base outside the gene matches. The CDR3 covers 16 residues. Germline CDR1 is LGHNA and CDR2 is YSLEER. The DNA of the CDR3 is TGCGCCAGCAGCCAAGGGACAGGGGGTAACACCGGGGAGCTGTTTTTT. Translating it yields CASSQGTGGNTGELFF.

Notes on this clonotype: The junction and the germline gene differ at one end; a read error may be behind it. V gene TRBV19 combines with J gene TRBJ2-3, with D tentatively TRBD1 or TRBD2 (7 bases each). CDR3 length: 15 amino acids. In germline, CDR1 is LNHDA, CDR2 SQIVND (reference sequence). In nucleotides, the CDR3 is TGTGCCACCAATCCGACAGGGAGGGACACAGATATGCAGTATTTT. This gives the protein CATNPTGRDTDMQYF.

Only a few counts were recorded for this clonotype. CDR3 coding DNA: TGTGCCGGGGCCGGGACAGGTGACAATGAGCAGTTCTTC. Its translation is CAGAGTGDNEQFF. J is TRBJ2-1 and V is TRBV7-9; 8 bases line up with TRBD1. V trimming: 11 bases; J trimming: 5 bases; junction bases outside the gene matches: 8. CDR1 and CDR2 from the germline V gene are SEHNR and FQNEAQ (reference sequence). This CDR3 has 13 residues.

The chain is built from TRBV20-1 and TRBJ1-6, with D unresolved. CDR3 size: 16 residues. V was cut by 0 bases and J by 7 bases, with 16 bases left in between. Germline V gene data show CDR1 as DFQATT and CDR2 as SNEGSKA (reference sequence). The DNA of the CDR3 is TGCAGTGCTAGAGATCCTCGTGCAGAGGCAAATTCACCCCTCCACTTT. It specifies CSARDPRAEANSPLHF.

There are a few counts of this clonotype. A junction end diverges from the germline sequence, so it may reflect a read error. The V call is TRBV5-1, the J call TRBJ2-1, with D hard to call. This CDR3 is built from 15 residues. CDR1 and CDR2 from the germline V gene are SGHRS and YFSETQ. The CDR3, as DNA: TGCGCCAGCAGCTTAGCAGCCTCCACAATCTCCTCACGGTACTTC. As protein: CASSLAASTISSRYF.

In its sample, this clonotype was seen once. The gene calls are TRBV20-1 and TRBJ1-2; maybe TRBD1 (6 bases). This CDR3 has 13 residues. Trimming took 7 bases from V and 0 from J, leaving 12 bases between them. Germline-derived CDR1 and CDR2 are DFQATT and SNEGSKA (reference sequence). The CDR3 protein is CSGRDNTNYGYTF. CDR3 bases: TGCAGTGGCAGGGACAATACTAACTATGGCTACACCTTC.

The chain couples TRBV6-5 to TRBJ2-5, with unresolved D. V was pared by 0 bases and J by 5 bases, with 7 bases between. This CDR3 region has 13 residues. Germline CDR1 and CDR2: MNHEY and SVGAGI. The CDR3 sequence is CASSYSVGETQYF. The CDR3 region has the DNA TGTGCCAGCAGTTACTCGGTGGGGGAGACCCAGTACTTC.

Here the CDR3 reads CASSLLWGGNSNQPQHF. CDR3 DNA: TGTGCCAGCAGCCTACTTTGGGGCGGTAATAGCAATCAGCCCCAGCATTTT. This rearrangement joins TRBV12-3 or TRBV12-4 to TRBJ1-5; perhaps TRBD1 as D (5 bases). The CDR3 is 17 residues long. Trimming stripped 6 bases from V and 0 bases from J, with 18 bases between.

V usage is TRBV2 and J usage is TRBJ2-5; either TRBD1 or TRBD2 may supply D (5 bases each). Per germline, CDR1 SNHLY and CDR2 FYNNEI. Trimming left V 2 bases short and J 5 bases short, with 12 bases between. The CDR3 is made up of 14 amino acids. CDR3 sequence: CASSEITRGETQYF. CDR3 in DNA: TGTGCCAGCAGTGAAATTACTAGGGGCGAGACCCAGTACTTC.

The chain recombines TRBV7-2 with TRBJ1-2, with TRBD1 matching 8 bases. Trimming at V came to 3 bases and at J to 4 bases, leaving 4 bases not matched to a gene. This CDR3 is 14 amino acids long. Germline-derived CDR1 and CDR2 are SGHTA and FQGNSA. CDR3 coding DNA: TGTGCCAGCAGCTTCAGGGGGCGATTCTATGGCTACACCTTC. This codes for CASSFRGRFYGYTF.

This clonotype was counted between two and nine times. The rearrangement links TRBV20-1 to TRBJ1-6, with 7 bases fitting TRBD1. The CDR3 totals 15 residues. Germline loops: CDR1 DFQATT, CDR2 SNEGSKA (reference sequence). Germline trimming cut 4 bases from V and 1 base from J; bases unmatched to any gene: 4. The DNA for the CDR3 is TGCAGTGCTAAAGACAGGGATTCCTATAATTCACCCCTCCACTTT. This encodes CSAKDRDSYNSPLHF.

This clonotype was seen a handful of times. This chain links TRBV6-6 with TRBJ2-6; TRBD2 aligns across 7 bases. The CDR3 is made up of 14 amino acids. Germline V gene lookup returns CDR1 MNHNY and CDR2 SVGAGI (reference sequence). Trimming cost V 7 bases and J 1 base; bases outside gene matches: 1. Here the CDR3 reads CASMGGSGANVLTF. In DNA form, the CDR3 reads TGTGCCAGCATGGGGGGGTCTGGGGCCAACGTCCTGACTTTC.

V gene TRBV6-4 combines with J gene TRBJ2-1, with 10 bases aligning to TRBD2. There are 16 residues in the CDR3. V trimming: 0 bases; J trimming: 4 bases; junction bases outside the gene matches: 3. CDR1 and CDR2 (germline): MRHNA, SNTAGT. The chain's CDR3 is CASSDSSGGSYNEQFF. The CDR3 coding sequence is TGTGCCAGCAGTGACTCTAGCGGGGGGTCATACAATGAGCAGTTCTTC.

CDR3 amino acids: CAIKRTGFINEQFF. DNA for the CDR3: TGTGCCATCAAACGGACAGGGTTTATCAATGAGCAGTTCTTC. V usage is TRBV10-3 and J usage is TRBJ2-1, with 8 positions matching TRBD1. Germline V lookup: CDR1 ENHRY, CDR2 SYGVKD. This CDR3 contains 14 residues. V gave up 7 bases and J gave up 6 bases; unmatched junction bases: 8.

This clonotype was seen only a few times. V gene TRBV7-6 combines with J gene TRBJ2-7, with D unclear. The V gene lost 5 bases and the J gene lost 0 bases, with 11 bases spanning the gap. This CDR3 comprises 14 residues. Germline CDR1 reads SGHVS; CDR2 reads FNYEAQ. The CDR3, as DNA: TGTGCCAGCAGCCCACCGGTTACCTCCTACGAGCAGTACTTC. It specifies CASSPPVTSYEQYF.

This rearrangement joins TRBV20-1 to TRBJ2-5; unclear D gene. Germline V CDR1 and CDR2: DFQATT, SNEGSKA (reference sequence). The CDR3 length is 13 residues. Trimming left V 8 bases short and J 3 bases short, with 16 bases between. CDR3 residues: CSCGGTTEETQYF. CDR3 nucleotides: TGCAGTTGTGGCGGAACTACAGAAGAGACCCAGTACTTC.